These 30 T cell receptor beta chains were all obtained from the same sample, sequenced in a study of identical twins. TCRdb ran MiXCR on the 5' RACE reads and lists one entry per CDR3 protein. The top ten clones hold more than 0.75% of a sample with hundreds of thousands of distinct CDR3 sequences, 8.6% of them seen once. The data also belong to a second study, concerning yellow fever vaccine responses in identical twins.

What was sequenced was PBMCs. These receptors were collected from a woman in her late teens or twenties in good health.

This clonotype came up a few times. The chain joins TRBV7-9 to TRBJ2-7; D is ambiguous. V lost 5 bases and J lost 2, with 10 bases in between. The CDR3 covers 13 residues. CDR1 SEHNR and CDR2 FQNEAQ come from the germline V gene (reference sequence). DNA of the CDR3: TGTGCCAGCAGCCCCCCGGTTACCTACGAGCAGTACTTC. Its translation: CASSPPVTYEQYF.

The J gene is TRBJ1-3, the V gene TRBV20-1; D gene unclear. Trimming cost V 2 bases and J 0 bases, with 5 bases left between them. The CDR3 consists of 13 residues. Germline CDR1 reads DFQATT; CDR2 reads SNEGSKA (reference sequence). The CDR3 DNA reads as TGCAGTGCTAGATTTGTCTCTGGAAACACCATATATTTT. Translating gives CSARFVSGNTIYF.

The J gene is TRBJ1-2, the V gene TRBV6-1; the D is unclear. The CDR3 sequence is 14 residues long. Per the germline V gene, CDR1 is MNHNS and CDR2 is SASEGT. Trimming shortened V by 0 bases and J by 2 bases, and 7 bases separated the two germline ends. The CDR3, as DNA: TGTGCCAGCAGTGAAGCAGCCTCCAACTATGGCTACACCTTC. It yields the protein CASSEAASNYGYTF.

This clonotype showed up many times. The chain is built from TRBV7-6 and TRBJ2-7; D unclear. The CDR3 runs 14 residues. CDR1 is SGHVS and CDR2 is FNYEAQ in the germline V gene. Trimming took off 7 bases at V and 0 bases at J, with 13 bases between the two ends. CDR3 in amino acids: CASKPGLSSYEQYF. The CDR3, as DNA: TGTGCCAGCAAGCCTGGTCTGAGCTCCTACGAGCAGTACTTC.

The chain combines TRBV4-2 with TRBJ2-1; 7 nucleotides align to TRBD1. Germline CDR1 reads LGHNA; CDR2 reads YNFKEQ. The junction had 9 bases not matched to a gene; V was cut back by 4 bases and J by 0 bases. The CDR3 is made up of 17 amino acids. CDR3 in DNA: TGTGCCAGCAGCCCCTTTAAGACAGGGAGCTCCTACAATGAGCAGTTCTTC. It encodes CASSPFKTGSSYNEQFF.

This clonotype was seen many times. J is TRBJ1-3 and V is TRBV12-3 or TRBV12-4, with a tentative D call TRBD1 (5 bases). Trimming stripped 6 bases from V and 4 bases from J, with 10 bases between. The CDR3 covers 13 residues. The CDR3 DNA reads TGTGCCAGCAGGGTGGCAGGGGGAAACACCATATATTTT. Translating it yields CASRVAGGNTIYF.

The J gene is TRBJ2-4, the V gene TRBV19, with 12 bases matching TRBD1. Germline assignment: CDR1 LNHDA and CDR2 SQIVND (reference sequence). Germline trimming cut 7 bases from V and 6 bases from J; bases unmatched to any gene: 13. The CDR3 loop spans 17 amino acids. DNA of the CDR3: TGTGCCAGTACCGGAGGAAGGGGACAGGGGGCATCAAACATTCAGTACTTC. This codes for CASTGGRGQGASNIQYF.

This clonotype was counted at least ten times. The chain carries TRBV7-9 and TRBJ2-7, with 10 bases that match TRBD1. Per the germline V gene, CDR1 is SEHNR and CDR2 is FQNEAQ (reference sequence). This CDR3 has 15 amino acids. V lost 5 bases to trimming and J lost 1 base; unmatched junction nucleotides: 5. The chain's CDR3 is CASSPGTGASYEQYF. For the CDR3, the DNA is TGTGCCAGCAGCCCCGGGACAGGGGCTTCCTACGAGCAGTACTTC.

The chain joins TRBV20-1 to TRBJ2-7; D remains ambiguous. This CDR3 contains 15 residues. In germline, CDR1 is DFQATT, CDR2 SNEGSKA (reference sequence). The germline V and J ends were trimmed by 2 bases and 2 bases, with 16 bases remaining between them. This chain's CDR3 is CSARNQDGLTYEQYF. The CDR3 nucleotides are TGCAGTGCTAGAAATCAGGACGGATTAACCTACGAGCAGTACTTC.

V gene TRBV20-1 combines with J gene TRBJ2-7; D tentatively fits TRBD1 or TRBD2 (5 bases each). The germline gives CDR1 DFQATT, CDR2 SNEGSKA (reference sequence). The CDR3 is 12 amino acids. The V gene lost 5 bases and the J gene lost 4 bases, with 12 bases spanning the gap. The CDR3 is CSAEGEGYEQYF. The CDR3 DNA reads as TGCAGTGCTGAGGGTGAGGGGTACGAGCAGTACTTC.

This clonotype appeared many times. The chain carries TRBV7-9 and TRBJ2-7; D is tentatively TRBD1 or TRBD2 (7 bases each). V lost 5 bases and J lost 4, with 18 bases in between. Germline CDR1 reads SEHNR; CDR2 reads FQNEAQ (reference sequence). The CDR3 is made up of 15 amino acids. CDR3 region: CASSPQTGRAYEQYF. CDR3 bases: TGTGCCAGCAGCCCCCAGACAGGGAGGGCGTACGAGCAGTACTTC.

This clonotype was observed a few times. V gene TRBV20-1 combines with J gene TRBJ1-4; D unclear. Germline V gene lookup returns CDR1 DFQATT and CDR2 SNEGSKA (reference sequence). The length of the CDR3 is 12 residues. V lost 6 bases and J 8 bases, leaving 13 bases between the germline ends. The CDR3: CSAGDPQEKLFF. The CDR3 DNA reads TGCAGTGCGGGCGACCCCCAGGAAAAACTGTTTTTT.

This clonotype was counted many times. The chain links TRBV6-5 to TRBJ2-3, with D possibly matching TRBD2 (6 bases). This CDR3 contains 12 residues. CDR1 MNHEY and CDR2 SVGAGI come from the germline V gene. The CDR3 DNA follows: TGTGTGACTGGGGGGTACACAGATACGCAGTATTTT. Translating it yields CVTGGYTDTQYF.

As for this clonotype: Its ends do not fully match the called genes, so a read error is possible. V gene TRBV20-1 combines with J gene TRBJ1-4, with D unresolved. This CDR3 contains 15 residues. CDR1 and CDR2 from the germline V gene are DFQATT and SNEGSKA (reference sequence). The CDR3 is CSARVLGGSNEKLFF. Written as DNA, the CDR3 is TGTAGTGCTAGAGTCCTTGGTGGGAGTAATGAAAAACTGTTTTTT.

This clonotype was observed many times. At one end, the junction sequence differs from germline, possibly due to a read error. The chain recombines TRBV12-3 or TRBV12-4 with TRBJ1-1; D gene uncertain. The CDR3 is made up of 13 amino acids. The CDR3 is CASSLSKNTEAFF. The CDR3 DNA reads as TGCGCCAGCAGCTTGTCAAAGAACACTGAAGCTTTCTTT.

The V call is TRBV12-3 or TRBV12-4, the J call TRBJ2-2; 7 bases fit TRBD1. V trimming: 6 bases; J trimming: 7 bases; junction bases outside the gene matches: 17. The CDR3 spans 17 residues. The DNA for the CDR3 is TGTGCCAGCAGCTTTTTATCGGGACAGAGGAAGGTCGGGGAGCTGTTTTTT. It specifies CASSFLSGQRKVGELFF.

The chain links TRBV7-9 to TRBJ2-5, with 7 bases identical to TRBD1. CDR1 and CDR2 from the germline V gene are SEHNR and FQNEAQ (reference sequence). V lost 1 base to trimming and J lost 3 bases; unmatched junction nucleotides: 8. The CDR3 totals 16 residues. Here the CDR3 reads CASSLVQGLGEETQYF. For the CDR3, the DNA is TGTGCCAGCAGCTTAGTACAGGGGTTGGGGGAAGAGACCCAGTACTTC.

This clonotype was recorded at least ten times. The chain combines TRBV2 with TRBJ2-5, with D tentatively TRBD2 (6 bases). The germline CDR1 and CDR2 sequences are SNHLY and FYNNEI. Trimming removed 6 bases from V and 5 bases from J, with 16 bases in between. CDR3 size: 14 residues. DNA for the CDR3: TGTGCCAGCAGCCGGGGGAGGCTGTGGGAGACCCAGTACTTC. Protein sequence: CASSRGRLWETQYF.

This clonotype showed up just a few times. V gene TRBV4-3 combines with J gene TRBJ1-2; D is uncertain. Between the trimmed V and J ends, which lost 4 bases and 3 bases, there was a span of 21 bases. Looked up from germline, CDR1 is LGHNA and CDR2 is YSLEER. This CDR3 spans 17 amino acids. CDR3: CASSPYLVGVRDYGYTF. CDR3 nucleotides: TGCGCCAGCAGCCCCTACCTCGTCGGGGTGAGAGACTATGGCTACACCTTC.

This clonotype was found many times. This chain uses TRBV4-3 with TRBJ2-2, with D possibly matching TRBD2 (5 bases). V was pared by 0 bases and J by 4 bases, with 9 bases between. There are 15 residues in the CDR3. Germline CDR1 LGHNA, CDR2 YSLEER. Written as DNA, the CDR3 is TGCGCCAGCAGCCAAGACTCGGAGGTCACCGGGGAGCTGTTTTTT. Translated: CASSQDSEVTGELFF.

This rearrangement joins TRBV11-3 to TRBJ2-1; 8 nucleotides align to TRBD2. Germline CDR1 is SGHNT and CDR2 is YENEEA. Losses at the gene ends were 6 bases for V and 8 bases for J; bases not matched to a gene: 15. CDR3 size: 16 residues. The CDR3 nucleotides are TGTGCCAGCAGTTTCAGAGCGGGAGTCGGGGGCGATGAGCAGTTCTTC. Its protein is CASSFRAGVGGDEQFF.

J is TRBJ1-1 and V is TRBV20-1, with D possibly TRBD1 on 6 matching bases. The germline V gene has CDR1 DFQATT and CDR2 SNEGSKA (reference sequence). Trimming removed 6 bases at V and 3 bases at J, with 17 bases between. This CDR3 has 14 residues. DNA for the CDR3: TGCAGTGCCCTTTCCAGGGGAGGGGACACTGAAGCTTTCTTT. It encodes CSALSRGGDTEAFF.

J is TRBJ1-2 and V is TRBV7-9; TRBD1 might be the D (5 bases). The germline V gene has CDR1 SEHNR and CDR2 FQNEAQ (reference sequence). The CDR3 has 15 residues. V was trimmed by 3 bases and J by 3 bases, leaving 14 bases between them. DNA of the CDR3: TGTGCCAGCAGCTTTGTAGGGGCAGCATACTATGGCTACACCTTC. Translation: CASSFVGAAYYGYTF.

The rearrangement joins TRBV4-1 to TRBJ2-2, with 8 bases lining up with TRBD2. The CDR3 is 20 amino acids. Per germline, CDR1 MGHRA and CDR2 YSYEKL. The J segment lost 5 bases and the V segment lost 4 bases, leaving 21 bases of the junction unmatched. CDR3 bases: TGCGCCAGCAGCCGATTTCGGGGGGGCTCGTCCCTTGGACGTACCGGGGAGCTGTTTTTT. Translation: CASSRFRGGSSLGRTGELFF.

This clonotype was seen at least ten times. The chain carries TRBV12-3 or TRBV12-4 and TRBJ1-1; 11 positions match TRBD1. Trimming cost V 1 base and J 3 bases; bases outside gene matches: 4. This CDR3 region has 16 residues. The CDR3 reads CASSLGTGGGDTEAFF. The CDR3 DNA is TGTGCCAGCAGTTTAGGGACAGGGGGCGGCGACACTGAAGCTTTCTTT.

This clonotype appeared a few times. For the CDR3, the DNA is TGTGCCAGCACCCGTTCTCCGCGGTCAGGGACTAGCGGCTACACCTTC. As protein: CASTRSPRSGTSGYTF. This chain joins TRBV12-3 or TRBV12-4 and TRBJ1-2, with D possibly matching TRBD1 (5 bases). The CDR3 is 16 residues long. Between the trimmed V and J ends, which lost 7 bases and 8 bases, there was a span of 26 bases.

In its sample, this clonotype was seen many times. The chain links TRBV27 to TRBJ2-7, with 11 nucleotides matching TRBD2. The V segment lost 5 bases and the J segment 6 bases; nucleotides outside the gene matches: 6. This CDR3 comprises 14 residues. The germline gives CDR1 MNHEY, CDR2 SMNVEV (reference sequence). The CDR3 DNA follows: TGTGCCAGCAGTCCGCAGACTAGCGGGACCGAGCAGTACTTC. This codes for CASSPQTSGTEQYF.

The chain combines TRBV4-2 with TRBJ2-2; 10 bases map to TRBD2. This CDR3 comprises 18 residues. From germline, CDR1 is LGHNA and CDR2 YNFKEQ. The trim removed 2 bases at V and 4 bases at J, leaving 10 bases unmatched. Here the CDR3 reads CASSQYVSGRPSTGELFF. For the CDR3, the DNA is TGTGCCAGCAGCCAATACGTTAGCGGGAGGCCGAGCACCGGGGAGCTGTTTTTT.

This clonotype has just one count. The V and J genes are TRBV7-2 and TRBJ2-7; D gene uncertain. Trimming shortened V by 1 base and J by 3 bases, and 16 bases separated the two germline ends. Germline V gene sequence: CDR1 SGHTA, CDR2 FQGNSA. This CDR3 region has 16 residues. In nucleotides, the CDR3 is TGTGCCAGCAGCTTAGATCAGCCCCCATTGCGCTACGAGCAGTACTTC. Its translation is CASSLDQPPLRYEQYF.

The rearrangement links TRBV7-2 to TRBJ2-7; TRBD2 matches at 7 bases. V lost 3 bases and J lost 3; bases outside the gene matches: 2. This CDR3 has 13 amino acids. Germline CDR1 is SGHTA and CDR2 is FQGNSA. The CDR3 region is CASSFQRDYEQYF. CDR3 bases: TGTGCCAGCAGCTTTCAGCGGGACTACGAGCAGTACTTC. Combining the CDR3 with reference TRBV7-2 and TRBJ2-7 gives the whole variable domain GAGVSQSPSNKVTEKGKDVELRCDPISGHTALYWYRQSLGQGLEFLIYFQGNSAPDKSGLPSDRFSAERTGGSVSTLTIQRTQQEDSAVYLCASSFQRDYEQYFGPGTRLTVT.